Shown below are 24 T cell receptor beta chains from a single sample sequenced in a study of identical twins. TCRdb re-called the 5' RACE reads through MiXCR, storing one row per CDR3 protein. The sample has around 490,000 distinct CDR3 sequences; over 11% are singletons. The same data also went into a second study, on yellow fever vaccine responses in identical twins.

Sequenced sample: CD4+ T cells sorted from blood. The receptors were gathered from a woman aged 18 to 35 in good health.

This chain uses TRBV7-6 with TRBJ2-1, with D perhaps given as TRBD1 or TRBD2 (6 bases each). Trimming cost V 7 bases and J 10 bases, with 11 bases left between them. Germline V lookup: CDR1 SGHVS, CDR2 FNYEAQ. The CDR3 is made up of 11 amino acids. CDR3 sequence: CASTRGGEQFF. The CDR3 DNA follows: TGTGCCAGCACCCGAGGGGGGGAGCAGTTCTTC.

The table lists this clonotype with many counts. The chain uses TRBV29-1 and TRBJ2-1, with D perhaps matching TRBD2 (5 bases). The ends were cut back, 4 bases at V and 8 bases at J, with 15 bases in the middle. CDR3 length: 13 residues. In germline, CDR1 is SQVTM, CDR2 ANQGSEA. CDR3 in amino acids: CSVGDATGDEQFF. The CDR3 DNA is TGCAGCGTTGGAGATGCGACCGGGGATGAGCAGTTCTTC.

CDR3 coding DNA: TGTGCCAGCAGCTCCGAAGTGCTAGCGGGACGGTCCTACGAGCAGTACTTC. Translating gives CASSSEVLAGRSYEQYF. V gene TRBV11-2 combines with J gene TRBJ2-7, with TRBD2 matching 9 bases. The CDR3 spans 17 residues. Per the germline V gene, CDR1 is SGHAT and CDR2 is FQNNGV. After removal of 4 bases from V and 1 base from J, the junction contained 11 bases not matched to a gene.

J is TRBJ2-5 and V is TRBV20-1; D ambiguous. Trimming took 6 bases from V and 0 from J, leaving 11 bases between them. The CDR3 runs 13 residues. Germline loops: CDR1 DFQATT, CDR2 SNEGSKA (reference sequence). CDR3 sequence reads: CSARRGNQETQYF. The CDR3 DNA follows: TGCAGTGCCAGGCGCGGCAACCAAGAGACCCAGTACTTC.

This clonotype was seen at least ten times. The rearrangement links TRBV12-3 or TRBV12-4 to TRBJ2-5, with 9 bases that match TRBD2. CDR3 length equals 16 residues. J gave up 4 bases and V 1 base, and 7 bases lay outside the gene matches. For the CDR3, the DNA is TGTGCCAGCAGTTTAGTCGGCGGGGGGGCCCGAGAGACCCAGTACTTC. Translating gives CASSLVGGGARETQYF.

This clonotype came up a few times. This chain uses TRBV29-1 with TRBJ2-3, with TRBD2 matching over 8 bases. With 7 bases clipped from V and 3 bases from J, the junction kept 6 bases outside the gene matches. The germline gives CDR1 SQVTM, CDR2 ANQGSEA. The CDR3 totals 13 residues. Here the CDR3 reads CSGWTGGTDTQYF. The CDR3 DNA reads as TGCAGCGGATGGACGGGAGGGACAGATACGCAGTATTTT.

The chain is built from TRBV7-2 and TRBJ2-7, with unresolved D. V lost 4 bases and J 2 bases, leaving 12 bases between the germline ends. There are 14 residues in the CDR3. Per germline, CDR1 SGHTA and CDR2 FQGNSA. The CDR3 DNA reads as TGTGCCAGCAGCTCCCCCCGGGCTCCCTACGAGCAGTACTTC. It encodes CASSSPRAPYEQYF.

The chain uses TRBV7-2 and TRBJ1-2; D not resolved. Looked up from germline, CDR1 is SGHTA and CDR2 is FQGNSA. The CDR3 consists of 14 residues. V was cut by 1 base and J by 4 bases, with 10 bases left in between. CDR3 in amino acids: CASSLVATTYGYTF. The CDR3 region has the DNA TGTGCCAGCAGCTTAGTTGCGACAACCTATGGCTACACCTTC.

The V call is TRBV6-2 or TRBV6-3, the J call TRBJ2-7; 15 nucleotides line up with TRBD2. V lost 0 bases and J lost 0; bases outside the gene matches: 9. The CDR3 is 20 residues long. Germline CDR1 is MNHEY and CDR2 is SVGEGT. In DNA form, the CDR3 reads TGTGCCAGCAGTTACTCGACCGGACTAGCGGGGGGGCCCAGCTCCTACGAGCAGTACTTC. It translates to CASSYSTGLAGGPSSYEQYF.

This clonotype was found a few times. CDR3 sequence reads: CATSRHSGPYGNEQFF. The CDR3 DNA is TGTGCCACCAGCAGACATAGCGGTCCGTATGGCAATGAGCAGTTCTTC. V gene TRBV15 combines with J gene TRBJ2-1; D is perhaps TRBD2 (6 bases). The CDR3 covers 16 residues. Germline CDR1 and CDR2: LNHNV and YYDKDF (reference sequence). The ends were cut back, 2 bases at V and 6 bases at J, with 17 bases in the middle. Combining the CDR3 with reference TRBV15 and TRBJ2-1 gives the whole variable domain DAMVIQNPRYQVTQFGKPVTLSCSQTLNHNVMYWYQQKSSQAPKLLFHYYDKDFNNEADTPDNFQSRRPNTSFCFLDIRSPGLGDTAMYLCATSRHSGPYGNEQFFGPGTRLTVL.

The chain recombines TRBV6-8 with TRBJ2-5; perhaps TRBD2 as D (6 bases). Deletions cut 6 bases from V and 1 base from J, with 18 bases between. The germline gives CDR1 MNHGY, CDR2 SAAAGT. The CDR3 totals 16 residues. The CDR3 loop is CASRADGTASQETQYF. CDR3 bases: TGTGCCAGCAGGGCCGACGGGACTGCATCCCAAGAGACCCAGTACTTC.

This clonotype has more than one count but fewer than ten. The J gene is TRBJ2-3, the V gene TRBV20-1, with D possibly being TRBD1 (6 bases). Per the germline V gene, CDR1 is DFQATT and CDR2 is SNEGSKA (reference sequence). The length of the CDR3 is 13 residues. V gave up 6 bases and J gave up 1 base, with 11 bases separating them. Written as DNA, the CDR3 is TGCAGTGCCGATTGGACAGGCACAGATACGCAGTATTTT. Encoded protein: CSADWTGTDTQYF.

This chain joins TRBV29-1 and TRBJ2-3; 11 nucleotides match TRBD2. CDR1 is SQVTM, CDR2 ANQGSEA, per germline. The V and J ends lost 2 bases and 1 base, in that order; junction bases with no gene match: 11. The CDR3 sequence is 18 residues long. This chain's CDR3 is CSVELRVAGGLGTDTQYF. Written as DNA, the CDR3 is TGCAGCGTTGAACTCAGGGTAGCGGGAGGGCTCGGCACAGATACGCAGTATTTT.

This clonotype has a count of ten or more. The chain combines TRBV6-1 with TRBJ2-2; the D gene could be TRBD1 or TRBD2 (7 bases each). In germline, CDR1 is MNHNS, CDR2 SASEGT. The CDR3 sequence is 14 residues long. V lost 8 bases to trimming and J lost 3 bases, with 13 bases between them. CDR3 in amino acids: CASARGGYTGELFF. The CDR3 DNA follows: TGTGCCAGCGCCAGGGGGGGATACACCGGGGAGCTGTTTTTT.

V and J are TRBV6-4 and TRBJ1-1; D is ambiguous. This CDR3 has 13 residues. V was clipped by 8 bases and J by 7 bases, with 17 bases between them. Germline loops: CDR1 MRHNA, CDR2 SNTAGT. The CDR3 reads CASALNRGSEAFF. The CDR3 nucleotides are TGTGCCAGCGCACTGAACCGGGGAAGTGAAGCTTTCTTT.

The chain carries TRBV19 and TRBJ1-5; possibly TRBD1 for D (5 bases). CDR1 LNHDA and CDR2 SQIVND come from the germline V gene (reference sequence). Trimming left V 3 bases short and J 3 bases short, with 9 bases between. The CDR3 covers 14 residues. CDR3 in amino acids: CASSIGGFNQPQHF. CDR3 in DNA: TGTGCCAGTAGTATCGGGGGATTCAATCAGCCCCAGCATTTT. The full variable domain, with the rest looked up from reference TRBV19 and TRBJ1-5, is DGGITQSPKYLFRKEGQNVTLSCEQNLNHDAMYWYRQDPGQGLRLIYYSQIVNDFQKGDIAEGYSVSREKKESFPLTVTSAQKNPTAFYLCASSIGGFNQPQHFGDGTRLSIL.

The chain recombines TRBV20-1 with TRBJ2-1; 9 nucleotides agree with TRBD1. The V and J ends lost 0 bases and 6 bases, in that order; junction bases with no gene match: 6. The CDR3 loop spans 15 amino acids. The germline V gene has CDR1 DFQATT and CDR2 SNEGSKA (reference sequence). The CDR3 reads CSARDVQGAGNEQFF. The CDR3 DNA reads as TGCAGTGCTAGAGACGTACAGGGGGCGGGCAATGAGCAGTTCTTC.

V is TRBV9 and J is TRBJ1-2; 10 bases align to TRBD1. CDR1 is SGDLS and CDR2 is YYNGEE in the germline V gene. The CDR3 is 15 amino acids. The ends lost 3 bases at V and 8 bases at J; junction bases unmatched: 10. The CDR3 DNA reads TGTGCCAGCAGCGGAAGCAAGGGACAGGGGTACGGCTACACCTTC. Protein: CASSGSKGQGYGYTF.

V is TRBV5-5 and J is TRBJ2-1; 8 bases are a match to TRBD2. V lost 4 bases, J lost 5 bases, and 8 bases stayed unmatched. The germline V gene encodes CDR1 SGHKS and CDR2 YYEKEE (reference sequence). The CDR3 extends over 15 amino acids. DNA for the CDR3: TGTGCCAGCAGCCGTGGACTAGCTTCCCACAATGAGCAGTTCTTC. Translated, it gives CASSRGLASHNEQFF.

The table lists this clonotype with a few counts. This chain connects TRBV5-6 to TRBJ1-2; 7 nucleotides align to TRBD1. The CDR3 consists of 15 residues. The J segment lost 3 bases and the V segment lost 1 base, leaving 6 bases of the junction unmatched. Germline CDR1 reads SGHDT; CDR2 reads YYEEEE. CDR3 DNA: TGTGCCAGCAGCTTGCCCCGGGACAGAGACTATGGCTACACCTTC. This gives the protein CASSLPRDRDYGYTF.

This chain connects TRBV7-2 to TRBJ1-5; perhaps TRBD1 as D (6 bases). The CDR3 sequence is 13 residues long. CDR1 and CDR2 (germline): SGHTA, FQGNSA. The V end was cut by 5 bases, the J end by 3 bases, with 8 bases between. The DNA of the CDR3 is TGTGCCAGCAGCGGGGACACCAATCAGCCCCAGCATTTT. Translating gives CASSGDTNQPQHF.

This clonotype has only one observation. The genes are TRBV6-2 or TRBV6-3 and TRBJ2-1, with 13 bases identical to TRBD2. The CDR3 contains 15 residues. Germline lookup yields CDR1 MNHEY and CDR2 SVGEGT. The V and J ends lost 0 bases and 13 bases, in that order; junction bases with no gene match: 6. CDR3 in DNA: TGTGCCAGCAGTTACTCTGGACTAGCGGGAGTCGACCAGTTCTTC. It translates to CASSYSGLAGVDQFF.

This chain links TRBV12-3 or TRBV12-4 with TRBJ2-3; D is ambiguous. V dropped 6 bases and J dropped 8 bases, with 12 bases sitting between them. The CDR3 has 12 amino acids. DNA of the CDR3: TGTGCCAGCAGCGACCCGCCAGGTACGCAGTATTTT. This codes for CASSDPPGTQYF.

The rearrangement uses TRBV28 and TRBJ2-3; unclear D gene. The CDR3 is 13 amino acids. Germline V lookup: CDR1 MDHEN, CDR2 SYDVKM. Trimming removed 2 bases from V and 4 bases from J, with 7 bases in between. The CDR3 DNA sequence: TGTGCCAGCAGTTTACCGGAGTCAGATACGCAGTATTTT. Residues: CASSLPESDTQYF. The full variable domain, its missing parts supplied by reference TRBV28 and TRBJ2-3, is DVKVTQSSRYLVKRTGEKVFLECVQDMDHENMFWYRQDPGLGLRLIYFSYDVKMKEKGDIPEGYSVSREKKERFSLILESASTNQTSMYLCASSLPESDTQYFGPGTRLTVL.